The entry below describes one T cell receptor beta chain. These data come from a study of blood T cell repertoires in COVID-19. The overall study: Acute and convalescent COVID-19 samples came from the United States, Italy and Spain. T cells, B-cell-depleted T cells, or PBMCs supplied cDNA or gDNA.

Profiled with immunoSEQ multiplex PCR; TCRdb holds only in-frame clones, not every one. The sample shows fewer than 250,000 clones, roughly 85% of them seen only once. The CDR3 covers 18 residues. Specimen: peripheral blood. The TCR was taken from a woman aged 70-85 years with active or convalescent COVID-19. The chain recombines TRBV21-1 with TRBJ2-6; the table gives TRBD2 as D, unverified against the DNA. TRBV21-1 is assigned pseudogene status. CDR3 region: CASSKVGTRDIGANVLTF. As DNA, the CDR3 is TGTGCCAGCAGCAAAGTTGGGACTAGAGATATCGGGGCCAACGTCCTGACTTTC.